These T cell receptor beta chains were read from a single sample in a study of blood T cells in healthy people across ages. One entry per CDR3 protein results from TCRdb running MiXCR on the 5' RACE reads. The sample contains more than 900,000 distinct CDR3 sequences, 20% to 25% of which appear only once. Another study also made use of these data, one on T cells of mothers and their children.

The source material was blood. Receptors originate from a girl aged 2 to 9 in good health. The CDR3 runs from the conserved cysteine through the conserved F or W. A D gene is named only where the DNA matches it firmly. Where a row states a size, it is once, few, many or the class of an expanded clone; other rows omit it.

v_call: TRBV28
d_call: NA
j_call: TRBJ2-5
clone_size: NA
cdr3_aa: CASSFRYRAGLGETQYF
cdr3_nt: TGTGCCAGCAGTTTTCGTTACAGGGCCGGGCTTGGGGAGACCCAGTACTTC

v_call: TRBV27
d_call: NA
j_call: TRBJ1-1
clone_size: NA
cdr3_aa: CASSTPTLNTEAFF
cdr3_nt: TGTGCCAGCAGTACGCCAACATTGAACACTGAAGCTTTCTTT

v_call: TRBV6-9
d_call: NA
j_call: TRBJ1-1
clone_size: NA
cdr3_aa: CASSTLTGITEAFF
cdr3_nt: TGTGCCAGCAGCACACTTACAGGGATTACTGAAGCTTTCTTT

v_call: TRBV7-9
d_call: NA
j_call: TRBJ2-2
clone_size: NA
cdr3_aa: CASSLSQAQGTGELFF
cdr3_nt: TGTGCCAGCAGCTTATCACAAGCACAGGGCACCGGGGAGCTGTTTTTT

v_call: TRBV12-3/TRBV12-4
d_call: TRBD1
j_call: TRBJ1-1
clone_size: few
cdr3_aa: CASSSIRDSEAFF
cdr3_nt: TGTGCCAGCAGTTCTATCCGGGACAGCGAAGCTTTCTTT

v_call: TRBV7-3
d_call: NA
j_call: TRBJ2-3
clone_size: NA
cdr3_aa: CASSLTGGRSSTDTQYF
cdr3_nt: TGTGCCAGCAGCTTAACGGGGGGCCGATCATCCACAGATACGCAGTATTTT

v_call: TRBV12-3/TRBV12-4
d_call: NA
j_call: TRBJ1-2
clone_size: few
cdr3_aa: CASSPIAYGYTF
cdr3_nt: TGTGCCAGCAGCCCTATAGCTTATGGCTACACCTTC

v_call: TRBV7-8
d_call: NA
j_call: TRBJ1-2
clone_size: NA
cdr3_aa: CASSLEAVYGYTF
cdr3_nt: TGTGCCAGCAGCTTAGAGGCGGTCTATGGCTACACCTTC

v_call: TRBV7-2
d_call: NA
j_call: TRBJ2-7
clone_size: few
cdr3_aa: CASSFYPAGEQYF
cdr3_nt: TGTGCCAGCAGCTTTTACCCGGCGGGGGAGCAGTACTTC

v_call: TRBV5-6
d_call: NA
j_call: TRBJ2-6
clone_size: few
cdr3_aa: CASSPRRGAGANVLTF
cdr3_nt: TGTGCCAGCAGCCCAAGGAGGGGCGCTGGGGCCAACGTCCTGACTTTC

v_call: TRBV29-1
d_call: NA
j_call: TRBJ1-4
clone_size: NA
cdr3_aa: CSVEDRGSPNEKLFF
cdr3_nt: TGCAGCGTTGAAGATCGCGGCAGTCCTAATGAAAAACTGTTTTTT

v_call: TRBV7-9
d_call: NA
j_call: TRBJ2-7
clone_size: NA
cdr3_aa: CASRNGGASYEQYF
cdr3_nt: TGTGCCAGCAGAAATGGTGGGGCCTCCTACGAGCAGTACTTC

v_call: TRBV29-1
d_call: NA
j_call: TRBJ1-2
clone_size: few
cdr3_aa: CSVEDRPAYGYTF
cdr3_nt: TGCAGCGTTGAAGATAGACCAGCCTATGGCTACACCTTC

v_call: TRBV20-1
d_call: TRBD1
j_call: TRBJ2-7
clone_size: NA
cdr3_aa: CSAETGGSYEQYF
cdr3_nt: TGCAGTGCTGAGACAGGGGGCTCCTACGAGCAGTACTTC

v_call: TRBV20-1
d_call: NA
j_call: TRBJ2-1
clone_size: NA
cdr3_aa: CSASTGPTGNEQFF
cdr3_nt: TGCAGTGCTAGTACCGGCCCGACCGGGAATGAGCAGTTCTTC

v_call: TRBV20-1
d_call: TRBD2
j_call: TRBJ2-1
clone_size: NA
cdr3_aa: CSALAGASYNEQFF
cdr3_nt: TGCAGTGCTTTAGCGGGGGCCTCCTACAATGAGCAGTTCTTC

v_call: TRBV3-1
d_call: NA
j_call: TRBJ2-5
clone_size: NA
cdr3_aa: CASSQDGAAGQETQYF
cdr3_nt: TGTGCCAGCAGCCAAGATGGAGCGGCCGGTCAAGAGACCCAGTACTTC

v_call: TRBV27
d_call: TRBD1
j_call: TRBJ1-1
clone_size: NA
cdr3_aa: CASSPRDRGPEAFF
cdr3_nt: TGTGCCAGCAGTCCGAGGGACAGGGGGCCTGAAGCTTTCTTT

v_call: TRBV7-8
d_call: NA
j_call: TRBJ1-5
clone_size: NA
cdr3_aa: CASSYYPQVSNQPQHF
cdr3_nt: TGTGCCAGCAGCTACTATCCACAGGTTAGCAATCAGCCCCAGCATTTT

v_call: TRBV5-1
d_call: NA
j_call: TRBJ2-7
clone_size: few
cdr3_aa: CASSLEGSDEQYF
cdr3_nt: TGCGCCAGCAGCTTGGAGGGATCCGACGAGCAGTACTTC

v_call: TRBV2
d_call: TRBD2
j_call: TRBJ2-1
clone_size: NA
cdr3_aa: CARGLAGDNEQFF
cdr3_nt: TGTGCCCGGGGACTAGCGGGGGACAATGAGCAGTTCTTC

v_call: TRBV27
d_call: NA
j_call: TRBJ2-4
clone_size: NA
cdr3_aa: CASSFIAKNIQCF
cdr3_nt: TGTGCCAGCAGTTTTATAGCCAAAAACATTCAGTGCTTC

v_call: TRBV11-2
d_call: TRBD2
j_call: TRBJ2-3
clone_size: NA
cdr3_aa: CASSSLGLAGDDTQYF
cdr3_nt: TGTGCCAGCAGCTCCCTTGGACTAGCGGGAGACGATACGCAGTATTTT

v_call: TRBV11-3
d_call: TRBD1
j_call: TRBJ2-1
clone_size: few
cdr3_aa: CASSLRGLDNEQFF
cdr3_nt: TGTGCCAGCAGCTTGAGGGGGCTCGACAATGAGCAGTTCTTC

v_call: TRBV20-1
d_call: NA
j_call: TRBJ2-1
clone_size: few
cdr3_aa: CSARDYGQQFF
cdr3_nt: TGCAGTGCTAGAGATTATGGGCAGCAGTTCTTC

v_call: TRBV5-6
d_call: NA
j_call: TRBJ2-2
clone_size: few
cdr3_aa: CASSLFQGMNTGELFF
cdr3_nt: TGTGCCAGCAGCTTGTTTCAGGGAATGAACACCGGGGAGCTGTTTTTT

v_call: TRBV25-1
d_call: NA
j_call: TRBJ2-7
clone_size: NA
cdr3_aa: CASSEVVVVGGPLSYEQYF
cdr3_nt: TGTGCCAGCAGTGAAGTTGTCGTTGTGGGTGGTCCCCTCTCCTACGAGCAGTACTTC

v_call: TRBV19
d_call: NA
j_call: TRBJ2-1
clone_size: NA
cdr3_aa: CASSSQNNNEQFF
cdr3_nt: TGCGCCAGTAGTAGCCAGAATAACAATGAGCAGTTCTTC

v_call: TRBV5-8
d_call: TRBD2
j_call: TRBJ2-7
clone_size: NA
cdr3_aa: CASSLVVAGPYDQYF
cdr3_nt: TGTGCCAGCAGCTTGGTGGTAGCGGGACCCTACGACCAGTACTTC

v_call: TRBV28
d_call: NA
j_call: TRBJ2-7
clone_size: NA
cdr3_aa: CASSVGLLSYEQYF
cdr3_nt: TGTGCCAGCAGTGTGGGACTGTTATCCTACGAGCAGTACTTC

v_call: TRBV20-1
d_call: TRBD2
j_call: TRBJ2-1
clone_size: NA
cdr3_aa: CSASRPAGAYNEQFF
cdr3_nt: TGCAGTGCTTCCCGCCCAGCGGGGGCTTACAATGAGCAGTTCTTC

v_call: TRBV29-1
d_call: NA
j_call: TRBJ1-3
clone_size: NA
cdr3_aa: CSILGGNTIYF
cdr3_nt: TGCAGCATTTTGGGGGGAAACACCATATATTTT

v_call: TRBV4-1
d_call: NA
j_call: TRBJ2-1
clone_size: few
cdr3_aa: CASSSGTGFSYNEQFF
cdr3_nt: TGCGCCAGCAGCTCCGGGACGGGGTTTTCCTACAATGAGCAGTTCTTC

v_call: TRBV20-1
d_call: NA
j_call: TRBJ2-1
clone_size: NA
cdr3_aa: CSARDLGLTTSPVF
cdr3_nt: TGCAGTGCTAGAGATCTTGGACTAACGACTTCTCCAGTCTTC

v_call: TRBV13
d_call: TRBD2
j_call: TRBJ2-1
clone_size: few
cdr3_aa: CASSLGLAGGINNEQFF
cdr3_nt: TGTGCCAGCAGCTTAGGGCTAGCGGGGGGGATAAACAATGAGCAGTTCTTC

v_call: TRBV7-9
d_call: NA
j_call: TRBJ2-5
clone_size: many
cdr3_aa: CASSLVSETQYF
cdr3_nt: TGTGCCAGCAGTTTAGTATCAGAGACCCAGTACTTC

v_call: TRBV7-2
d_call: TRBD1
j_call: TRBJ2-5
clone_size: NA
cdr3_aa: CASRTGTGQETQYF
cdr3_nt: TGTGCCAGCAGGACCGGGACAGGCCAAGAGACCCAGTACTTC

v_call: TRBV4-1
d_call: NA
j_call: TRBJ2-1
clone_size: few
cdr3_aa: CASSQEDQVNEQFF
cdr3_nt: TGCGCCAGCAGCCAAGAGGACCAGGTCAATGAGCAGTTCTTC